These 21 T cell receptor beta chains came from one sample sequenced in a study of cytomegalovirus exposure and HLA in healthy donors. The PCR employed 60 Vbeta primers together with 13 Jbeta primers. This table comes from immunoSEQ multiplex PCR, and its TCRdb copy is limited to in-frame clones, with some not included. The table has some 110,000 clones, 80% to 85% seen once. The sequencing input was PBMCs. The receptors originated from a young man in good health and CMV-seronegative.

This chain connects TRBV15 to TRBJ2-1, with D maybe TRBD2 (6 bases). CDR3 length: 14 amino acids. V was cut by 1 base and J by 3 bases, with 7 bases left in between. The germline gives CDR1 LNHNV, CDR2 YYDKDF (reference sequence). The CDR3 DNA reads TGTGCCACCAGCAGAGGGGGAGGCTACAATGAGCAGTTCTTC. This encodes CATSRGGGYNEQFF.

V gene TRBV10-2 combines with J gene TRBJ2-5; a possible D gene is TRBD2 (5 bases). From germline, CDR1 is WSHSY and CDR2 SAAADI. CDR3 length equals 13 residues. The ends were cut back, 7 bases at V and 4 bases at J, with 13 bases in the middle. The CDR3 sequence is CASTSVASETQYF. As DNA, the CDR3 is TGCGCCAGCACCTCGGTAGCGTCAGAGACCCAGTACTTC.

The chain couples TRBV5-1 to TRBJ2-7, with 8 bases lining up with TRBD1. The CDR3 loop spans 14 amino acids. Per the germline V gene, CDR1 is SGHRS and CDR2 is YFSETQ. V was pared by 3 bases and J by 5 bases, with 7 bases of the junction left unmatched. CDR3 sequence (DNA): TGCGCCAGCAGCTCCGGAGACAGGGGCCACGAGCAGTACTTC. Encoded protein: CASSSGDRGHEQYF.

The genes are TRBV7-9 and TRBJ1-6; D may be TRBD1 (5 bases). V shed 5 bases and J shed 0 bases, with 14 bases lying between them. This CDR3 spans 17 amino acids. From germline, CDR1 is SEHNR and CDR2 FQNEAQ (reference sequence). CDR3 in amino acids: CASSIRLQGSYNSPLHF. CDR3 nucleotide sequence: TGTGCCAGCAGCATCCGCCTCCAGGGCTCCTATAATTCACCCCTCCACTTT. The full variable domain, with the rest looked up from reference TRBV7-9 and TRBJ1-6, is DTGVSQNPRHKITKRGQNVTFRCDPISEHNRLYWYRQTLGQGPEFLTYFQNEAQLEKSRLLSDRFSAERPKGSFSTLEIQRTEQGDSAMYLCASSIRLQGSYNSPLHFGNGTRLTVT.

The chain uses TRBV9 and TRBJ2-5; D is perhaps TRBD1 (6 bases). The germline CDR1 and CDR2 sequences are SGDLS and YYNGEE. The length of the CDR3 is 14 residues. V lost 0 bases and J lost 3, with 9 bases in between. CDR3 region: CASSVGPGEETQYF. The CDR3 region has the DNA TGTGCCAGCAGCGTAGGGCCAGGGGAAGAGACCCAGTACTTC.

This sequence joins TRBV11-2 and TRBJ1-2; weak D call: TRBD1 (5 bases). This CDR3 is 14 amino acids long. Trimming pared 1 base from V and 8 bases from J, leaving 14 bases between. In germline, CDR1 is SGHAT, CDR2 FQNNGV. The CDR3 is CASSLGEQAGGYTF. CDR3 bases: TGTGCCAGCAGCTTAGGCGAACAGGCAGGCGGCTACACCTTC.

This chain uses TRBV5-1 with TRBJ2-3, with 7 bases identical to TRBD2. The CDR3 totals 16 residues. The V segment lost 4 bases and the J segment 2 bases; nucleotides outside the gene matches: 10. The germline CDR1 and CDR2 sequences are SGHRS and YFSETQ. CDR3 sequence: CASSRESGVLTDTQYF. The CDR3 bases are TGCGCCAGCAGCCGCGAGAGCGGGGTCCTCACAGATACGCAGTATTTT.

In its sample, this clone was seen a few times. V is TRBV5-8 and J is TRBJ1-1, with TRBD1 matching over 8 bases. The germline V gene has CDR1 SGHTS and CDR2 YDEGEE. After removal of 1 base from V and 5 bases from J, the junction contained 10 bases not matched to a gene. The CDR3 is 16 amino acids. DNA of the CDR3: TGTGCCAGCAGCTTGTCAGGGGGCTTAGGAGGAACTGAAGCTTTCTTT. This encodes CASSLSGGLGGTEAFF.

This clone was detected once. The V gene is TRBV9, the J gene TRBJ2-5; 9 nucleotides match TRBD2. The ends lost 0 bases at V and 1 base at J; junction bases unmatched: 7. The germline V gene encodes CDR1 SGDLS and CDR2 YYNGEE. This CDR3 spans 17 amino acids. CDR3 residues: CASSVGTAGGSQETQYF. CDR3 nucleotide sequence: TGTGCCAGCAGCGTAGGCACCGCGGGGGGGAGCCAAGAGACCCAGTACTTC.

This clone has just a few counts. The chain recombines TRBV10-3 with TRBJ1-6; TRBD1 matches at 10 bases. From germline, CDR1 is ENHRY and CDR2 SYGVKD. The CDR3 has 15 residues. J was trimmed by 10 bases and V by 5 bases; bases with no gene match: 8. CDR3 DNA sequence: TGTGCCATCAGTCCGGGACAGGGGAACAACTCACCCCTCCACTTT. Residues: CAISPGQGNNSPLHF.

This clone was recorded only once. The gene calls are TRBV19 and TRBJ2-5; 7 bases fit TRBD1. Germline lookup yields CDR1 LNHDA and CDR2 SQIVND (reference sequence). V shed 6 bases, J shed 6 bases, and the junction held 10 bases outside the gene matches. The CDR3 is 14 amino acids. The CDR3, as DNA: TGTGCCAGTAGCGAATTCAACAGGGGAAAGACCCAGTACTTC. Its translation is CASSEFNRGKTQYF.

The J gene is TRBJ2-1, the V gene TRBV5-6; 7 bases align to TRBD1. The CDR3 length is 14 residues. From germline, CDR1 is SGHDT and CDR2 YYEEEE. V lost 2 bases, J lost 7 bases, and 6 bases stayed unmatched. CDR3 nucleotide sequence: TGTGCCAGCAGCTTAAGACAGGGTAGGAATGAGCAGTTCTTC. It yields the protein CASSLRQGRNEQFF. Complete variable domain (other parts from reference TRBV5-6 and TRBJ2-1): DAGVTQSPTHLIKTRGQQVTLRCSPKSGHDTVSWYQQALGQGPQFIFQYYEEEERQRGNFPDRFSGHQFPNYSSELNVNALLLGDSALYLCASSLRQGRNEQFFGPGTRLTVL.

This chain joins TRBV5-1 and TRBJ1-5; no clear D. Germline values: CDR1 SGHRS, CDR2 YFSETQ. The CDR3 spans 13 residues. Trimming pared 1 base from V and 5 bases from J, leaving 7 bases between. The CDR3 sequence is CASSLTGYQPQHF. For the CDR3, the DNA is TGCGCCAGCAGCTTGACCGGGTATCAGCCCCAGCATTTT. Full variable domain (remainder filled in from reference TRBV5-1 and TRBJ1-5): KAGVTQTPRYLIKTRGQQVTLSCSPISGHRSVSWYQQTPGQGLQFLFEYFSETQRNKGNFPGRFSGRQFSNSRSEMNVSTLELGDSALYLCASSLTGYQPQHFGDGTRLSIL.

The V and J genes are TRBV6-1 and TRBJ2-5, with TRBD1 matching over 9 bases. Germline V gives CDR1 MNHNS, CDR2 SASEGT. V lost 6 bases, J lost 4 bases, and 6 bases stayed unmatched. The CDR3 length is 14 residues. The DNA for the CDR3 is TGTGCCAGCAGGGATACAGGGGGCGGAGAGACCCAGTACTTC. Protein: CASRDTGGGETQYF.

The chain uses TRBV18 and TRBJ2-5; 10 bases fit TRBD1. The trim removed 3 bases at V and 5 bases at J, leaving 3 bases unmatched. The length of the CDR3 is 14 residues. The germline gives CDR1 KGHSH, CDR2 LQKENI. CDR3 nucleotide sequence: TGTGCCAGCTCACCGACAGGGGGCGTGGAGACCCAGTACTTC. Amino acid sequence: CASSPTGGVETQYF.

This clone was counted between two and nine times. The CDR3 nucleotides read TGTGCCAGCAGTTACCTAGCGGGGCGTGGAGAGACCCAGTACTTC. Its translation: CASSYLAGRGETQYF. The rearrangement uses TRBV6-5 and TRBJ2-5, with 9 bases that match TRBD2. The germline V gene has CDR1 MNHEY and CDR2 SVGAGI. The CDR3 runs 15 residues. The V and J ends lost 2 bases and 4 bases, in that order; junction bases with no gene match: 5.

J is TRBJ2-1 and V is TRBV30; 8 nucleotides agree with TRBD2. J was trimmed by 4 bases and V by 4 bases; bases with no gene match: 3. Germline V gene sequence: CDR1 GTSNPN, CDR2 SVGIG (reference sequence). The CDR3 loop spans 13 amino acids. The CDR3 spells CAWTGLGYNEQFF. CDR3 coding DNA: TGTGCCTGGACGGGACTAGGGTACAATGAGCAGTTCTTC. The full variable domain, in which reference TRBV30 and TRBJ2-1 provide the parts outside the CDR3, is SQTIHQWPATLVQPVGSPLSLECTVEGTSNPNLYWYRQAAGRGLQLLFYSVGIGQISSEVPQNLSASRPQDRQFILSSKKLLLSDSGFYLCAWTGLGYNEQFFGPGTRLTVL.

The chain is built from TRBV6-1 and TRBJ1-6, with D perhaps TRBD1 (5 bases). V was pared by 1 base and J by 10 bases, with 11 bases between. The CDR3 totals 14 residues. Germline V gene sequence: CDR1 MNHNS, CDR2 SASEGT. The CDR3 DNA reads TGTGCCAGCAGTGAAGTTGGGGCCGCATCACCCCTCCACTTT. This sequence encodes CASSEVGAASPLHF.

This rearrangement joins TRBV27 to TRBJ1-5; 10 nucleotides align to TRBD1. The CDR3 covers 16 residues. Germline lookup yields CDR1 MNHEY and CDR2 SMNVEV (reference sequence). The V segment lost 3 bases and the J segment 6 bases; nucleotides outside the gene matches: 8. The CDR3 loop reads CASSFGGTGVRQPQHF. CDR3 DNA: TGTGCCAGCAGTTTTGGCGGGACAGGGGTTCGTCAGCCCCAGCATTTT.

V gene TRBV7-9 combines with J gene TRBJ2-7; weak D call: TRBD1 (5 bases). The CDR3 totals 13 residues. CDR1 is SEHNR, CDR2 FQNEAQ, per germline (reference sequence). V lost 2 bases and J 3 bases, leaving 8 bases between the germline ends. CDR3 in amino acids: CASSLPGIYEQYF. The CDR3 bases are TGTGCCAGCAGCTTACCAGGGATCTACGAGCAGTACTTC.

The chain uses TRBV28 and TRBJ1-3, with 9 bases aligning to TRBD1. This CDR3 is 13 amino acids long. With 8 bases clipped from V and 5 bases from J, the junction kept 4 bases outside the gene matches. The germline gives CDR1 MDHEN, CDR2 SYDVKM. As DNA, the CDR3 is TGTGCCAGCGGGGACAGGGTCAGAAACACCATATATTTT. This encodes CASGDRVRNTIYF.